Given below is one T cell receptor beta chain in context. Thawed, overnight-rested PBMC were stained with GMM-loaded CD1B tetramer, viability dye and anti-CD3, then sorted. CD1B tetramers were loaded with Rhodococcus equi-derived C32 glucose monomycolate. Before cryopreservation, the sorted PBMC lost their CD14-expressing monocytes. From each donor, some 90,000 tetramer-negative cells were sorted. Sequencing of TCR-alpha and TCR-beta chains was unpaired. The assay was immunoSEQ multiplex PCR, and TCRdb's table has in-frame clones only and misses some. The sample has more than 70,000 clones, approximately 91% seen once. These data are taken from a study of T cells in tuberculosis. General study findings and limits: Low-affinity CD1B-GMM tetramer-binding T cells may have been missed.

This TCR came from an adult woman with latent tuberculosis. Material for sequencing was CD1b-GMM tetramer-negative cells sorted from PBMCs.

In DNA, the CDR3 is TGTGCCAGCAGCGTAGGGGACAGACAAGAGACCCAGTACTTC. Amino acids: CASSVGDRQETQYF. The V call is TRBV9, the J call TRBJ2-5; 7 nucleotides agree with TRBD1. This CDR3 contains 14 residues. Unmatched junction bases numbered 1, after V lost 0 bases and J lost 2 bases. Germline V gives CDR1 SGDLS, CDR2 YYNGEE.